This entry features one T cell receptor (beta chain) sequence. This record belongs to a study of blood T cell repertoires in COVID-19. Some clones are missing from TCRdb's copy, which holds only in-frame ones; the method was immunoSEQ multiplex PCR. The data contain 150,000 to 200,000 clones, roughly 90% of them seen just once; the ten biggest clones take up around 17%. The CDR3 totals 16 residues. Deletions cut 0 bases from V and 0 bases from J, with 12 bases between. The chain carries TRBV5-3 and TRBJ1-1; D remains ambiguous. TRBV5-3 is flagged as an ORF with uncertain function. Specimen: peripheral blood. The sequence derives from a man in his fifties or sixties with active or convalescent COVID-19. CDR3 residues: CARSLVGYRMNTEAFF. DNA for the CDR3: TGTGCCAGAAGCTTGGTCGGGTACCGTATGAACACTGAAGCTTTCTTT.